The 11 T cell receptor beta chains given below trace back to one sample, sequenced in a study of Ad26.COV2.S vaccination and SARS-CoV-2 variants. This table comes from immunoSEQ multiplex PCR, and its TCRdb copy is limited to in-frame clones, with some not included. The table has more than 300,000 clones, about 86% seen once. Treatment meaning: approximately 18 received Ad26.COV2.S at low or high dose, single or two shots; about 5 received placebo; per-sample allocation not given. Samples were taken on day 63 after the first vaccine or placebo injection. Material: peripheral blood, obtained in a trial of Ad26.COV2.S vaccine versus placebo. The receptors here all came from a person between 18 and 65 years old who received the Ad26.COV2.S COVID-19 vaccine or a placebo.

The CDR3 reads CAWSLSLSGGGRASEQFF. The CDR3 DNA sequence: TGTGCCTGGAGTTTATCTCTCTCCGGTGGCGGGAGGGCCAGTGAGCAGTTCTTC. This sequence joins TRBV30 and TRBJ2-1; TRBD2 matches at 9 bases. In germline, CDR1 is GTSNPN, CDR2 SVGIG (reference sequence). CDR3 size: 18 residues. The J segment lost 9 bases and the V segment lost 2 bases, leaving 20 bases of the junction unmatched. The full variable domain, rest sourced from reference TRBV30 and TRBJ2-1, is SQTIHQWPATLVQPVGSPLSLECTVEGTSNPNLYWYRQAAGRGLQLLFYSVGIGQISSEVPQNLSASRPQDRQFILSSKKLLLSDSGFYLCAWSLSLSGGGRASEQFFGPGTRLTVL.

This clone was seen more than once but under ten times. This chain connects TRBV7-9 to TRBJ2-3, with a tentative D call TRBD1 (5 bases). The CDR3 runs to 14 residues. Germline CDR1 SEHNR, CDR2 FQNEAQ (reference sequence). V gave up 8 bases and J gave up 2 bases, with 14 bases separating them. The CDR3 DNA sequence: TGTGCCAGCGCCTCCCTAGGGGTCACAGATACGCAGTATTTT. It specifies CASASLGVTDTQYF.

The chain recombines TRBV28 with TRBJ2-7; D gene unclear. CDR3 length: 15 residues. V lost 2 bases, J lost 0 bases, and 11 bases lay in between. The germline V gene encodes CDR1 MDHEN and CDR2 SYDVKM. This CDR3 is CASSLQRGFSYEQYF. CDR3 sequence (DNA): TGTGCCAGCAGTTTACAGCGAGGCTTCTCCTACGAGCAGTACTTC. Using reference TRBV28 and TRBJ2-7 for the parts outside the CDR3, the full variable domain is DVKVTQSSRYLVKRTGEKVFLECVQDMDHENMFWYRQDPGLGLRLIYFSYDVKMKEKGDIPEGYSVSREKKERFSLILESASTNQTSMYLCASSLQRGFSYEQYFGPGTRLTVT.

V is TRBV6-6 and J is TRBJ1-6; D call uncertain. The V gene lost 5 bases and the J gene lost 6 bases, with 11 bases spanning the gap. The CDR3 is 14 residues long. Germline CDR1 is MNHNY and CDR2 is SVGAGI (reference sequence). Here the CDR3 reads CASSPPGLNSPLHF. The DNA of the CDR3 is TGTGCCAGCAGTCCCCCAGGTCTTAATTCACCCCTCCACTTT.

V gene TRBV5-1 combines with J gene TRBJ1-3; D not certain. The CDR3 has 16 amino acids. CDR1 and CDR2 (germline): SGHRS, YFSETQ. Deletions cut 4 bases from V and 0 bases from J, with 14 bases between. CDR3 protein: CASSPGPGRSGNTIYF. Here the CDR3 DNA reads TGCGCCAGCAGCCCAGGACCGGGTCGCTCTGGAAACACCATATATTTT.

This chain links TRBV11-3 with TRBJ1-1, with unresolved D. Looked up from germline, CDR1 is SGHNT and CDR2 is YENEEA. The V end lost 5 bases, the J end lost 4 bases, and 11 bases lay between the germline ends. The CDR3 has 13 residues. The CDR3 protein is CASSPNVGTEAFF. CDR3 in DNA: TGTGCCAGCAGCCCCAATGTTGGCACTGAAGCTTTCTTT. Full variable domain (missing parts from reference TRBV11-3 and TRBJ1-1): EAGVVQSPRYKIIEKKQPVAFWCNPISGHNTLYWYLQNLGQGPELLIRYENEEAVDDSQLPKDRFSAERLKGVDSTLKIQPAELGDSAVYLCASSPNVGTEAFFGQGTRLTVV.

The V and J genes are TRBV4-3 and TRBJ1-5; 9 bases agree with TRBD1. The germline V gene encodes CDR1 LGHNA and CDR2 YSLEER. The CDR3 has 14 residues. With 4 bases clipped from V and 7 bases from J, the junction kept 5 bases outside the gene matches. CDR3 region: CASSLRTGAQPQHF. The CDR3 DNA is TGCGCCAGCAGCCTAAGGACAGGGGCACAGCCCCAGCATTTT.

This chain uses TRBV27 with TRBJ2-2; D is uncertain. In germline, CDR1 is MNHEY, CDR2 SMNVEV (reference sequence). V lost 5 bases to trimming and J lost 2 bases, with 3 bases between them. This CDR3 contains 12 residues. CDR3 nucleotide sequence: TGTGCCAGCAGTAAAAACACCGGGGAGCTGTTTTTT. As protein: CASSKNTGELFF.

The chain links TRBV5-1 to TRBJ1-1; tentatively, D is TRBD1 (5 bases). There are 14 residues in the CDR3. CDR1 is SGHRS, CDR2 YFSETQ, per germline. The V end lost 3 bases, the J end lost 4 bases, and 13 bases lay between the germline ends. Here the CDR3 reads CASSYRPGGTEAFF. The CDR3, as DNA: TGCGCCAGCAGCTACCGCCCTGGGGGCACTGAAGCTTTCTTT.

The rearrangement uses TRBV5-6 and TRBJ2-1; D is possibly TRBD2 (6 bases). Germline V gene data show CDR1 as SGHDT and CDR2 as YYEEEE. The CDR3 extends over 15 amino acids. Trimming shortened V by 0 bases and J by 3 bases, and 10 bases separated the two germline ends. CDR3 DNA: TGTGCCAGCAGCTTGGCGGGAGTGAGCTACAATGAGCAGTTCTTC. It codes for CASSLAGVSYNEQFF.

CDR3 sequence reads: CAISEQLSGANVLTF. DNA of the CDR3: TGTGCCATCAGTGAACAGCTGAGTGGGGCCAACGTCCTGACTTTC. The rearrangement links TRBV10-3 to TRBJ2-6, with no clear D. Germline assignment: CDR1 ENHRY and CDR2 SYGVKD. V was shortened by 3 bases and J by 3 bases, with 9 bases between the two germline ends. CDR3 length equals 15 residues.